This T cell receptor beta chain was observed in a study of T-cell memory formation after mild COVID-19. Study in general: Clusters were largely donor specific. Findings and caveats of the study: Later expanders leaned CD4+, whereas clones that contracted between day 15 and 85 were balanced CD4/CD8. Most CD4+ clones that shrank were in CM and EM, while CD8+ ones turned up in EMRA. SARS-CoV-2 specificity was not confirmed for second-wave clones peaking on day 37.

In regard to this clonotype: Its antigen is unknown.

This CDR3 spans 15 amino acids. The V segment lost 1 base and the J segment 6 bases; nucleotides outside the gene matches: 5. Via MiXCR, TCRdb re-called the 5' RACE reads, giving one row per CDR3 protein. Among about 350,000 distinct CDR3 sequences, roughly 13% were seen once, and the ten largest hold 22%. This clonotype originated in a man between 18 and 29 years old who had mild COVID-19 (a few samples of this study predate the infection). Cell type and time point are not known. Sequencing was done on a sample of PBMCs or a T cell subset sorted from them (not recorded which). The rearrangement joins TRBV12-3 or TRBV12-4 to TRBJ1-4; 7 bases are a match to TRBD1. CDR3 sequence (DNA): TGTGCCAGCAGTTTAGGGTGGCAGGGGGATGAAAAACTGTTTTTT. It codes for CASSLGWQGDEKLFF.